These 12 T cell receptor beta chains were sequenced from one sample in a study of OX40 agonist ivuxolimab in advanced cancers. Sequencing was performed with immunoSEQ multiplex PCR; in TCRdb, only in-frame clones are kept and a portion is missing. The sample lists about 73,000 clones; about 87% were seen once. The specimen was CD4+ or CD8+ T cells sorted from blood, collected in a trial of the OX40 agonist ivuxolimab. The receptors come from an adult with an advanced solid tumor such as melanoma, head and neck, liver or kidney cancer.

The CDR3 loop is CAWSIGRADTQYF. CDR3 coding DNA: TGTGCCTGGAGTATAGGGAGGGCAGATACGCAGTATTTT. The V and J genes are TRBV30 and TRBJ2-3; 7 nucleotides agree with TRBD2. Germline CDR1 reads GTSNPN; CDR2 reads SVGIG (reference sequence). The ends lost 2 bases at V and 4 bases at J; junction bases unmatched: 3. The CDR3 extends over 13 amino acids.

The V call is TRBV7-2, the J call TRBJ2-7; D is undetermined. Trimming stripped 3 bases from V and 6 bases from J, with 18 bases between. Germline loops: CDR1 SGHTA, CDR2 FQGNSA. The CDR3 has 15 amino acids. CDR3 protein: CASSLDAVPSREQYF. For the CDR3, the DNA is TGTGCCAGCAGCTTGGACGCGGTGCCTAGTCGCGAGCAGTACTTC.

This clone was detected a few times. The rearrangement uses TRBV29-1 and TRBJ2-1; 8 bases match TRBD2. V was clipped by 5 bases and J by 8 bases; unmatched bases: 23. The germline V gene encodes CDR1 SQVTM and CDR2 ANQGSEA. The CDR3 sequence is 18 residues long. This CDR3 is CSVQKGGRAGVSRDEQFF. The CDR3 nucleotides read TGCAGCGTTCAGAAGGGGGGGAGAGCGGGAGTTTCAAGGGATGAGCAGTTCTTC.

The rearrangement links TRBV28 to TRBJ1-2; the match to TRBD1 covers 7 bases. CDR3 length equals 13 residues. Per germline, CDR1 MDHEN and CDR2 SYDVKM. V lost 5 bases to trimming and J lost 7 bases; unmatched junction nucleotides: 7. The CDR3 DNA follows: TGTGCCAGCAGTAGTAGGGGGCGCGGTGGCTACACCTTC. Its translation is CASSSRGRGGYTF.

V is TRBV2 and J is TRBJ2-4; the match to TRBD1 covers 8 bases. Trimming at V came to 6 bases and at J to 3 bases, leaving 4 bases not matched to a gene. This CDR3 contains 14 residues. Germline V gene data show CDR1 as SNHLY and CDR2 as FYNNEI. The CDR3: CASRDDRGKNIQYF. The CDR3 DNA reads TGTGCCAGCAGGGACGACAGGGGCAAAAACATTCAGTACTTC.

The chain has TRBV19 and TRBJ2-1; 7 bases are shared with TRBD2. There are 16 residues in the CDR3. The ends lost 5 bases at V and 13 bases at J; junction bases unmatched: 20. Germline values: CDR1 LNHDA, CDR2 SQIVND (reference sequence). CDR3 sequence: CASSPYSDGRSPLQFF. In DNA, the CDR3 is TGTGCCAGTAGTCCCTACTCCGACGGGAGGTCCCCGCTCCAGTTCTTC.

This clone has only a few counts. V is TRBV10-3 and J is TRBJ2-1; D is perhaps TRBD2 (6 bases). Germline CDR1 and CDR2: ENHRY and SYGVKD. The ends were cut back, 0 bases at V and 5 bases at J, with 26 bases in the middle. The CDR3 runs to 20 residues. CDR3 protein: CAISESTKPQLARSHNEQFF. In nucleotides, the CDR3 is TGTGCCATCAGTGAGTCAACAAAACCGCAGCTAGCGCGGTCCCACAATGAGCAGTTCTTC.

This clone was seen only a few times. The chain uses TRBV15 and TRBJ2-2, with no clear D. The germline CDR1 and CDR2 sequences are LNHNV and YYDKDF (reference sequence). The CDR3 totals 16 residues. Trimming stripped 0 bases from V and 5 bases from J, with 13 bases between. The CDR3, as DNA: TGTGCCACCAGCAGAGATGTGAGCATATCTACCGGGGAGCTGTTTTTT. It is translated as CATSRDVSISTGELFF.

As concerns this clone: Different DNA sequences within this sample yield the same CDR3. CDR3 sequence reads: CASSPQETQYF. CDR3 nucleotide sequence: TGTGCCAGCAGTCCTCAAGAGACCCAGTACTTC. The chain carries TRBV2 and TRBJ2-5; D uncertain. Germline assignment: CDR1 SNHLY and CDR2 FYNNEI. The CDR3 totals 11 residues. Between the trimmed V and J ends, which lost 5 bases and 2 bases, there was a span of 3 bases.

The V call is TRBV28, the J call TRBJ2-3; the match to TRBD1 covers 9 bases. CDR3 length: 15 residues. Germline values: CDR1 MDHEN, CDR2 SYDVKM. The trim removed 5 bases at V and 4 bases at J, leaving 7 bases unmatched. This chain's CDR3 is CASSPGTGIADTQYF. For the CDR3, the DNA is TGTGCCAGCAGTCCGGGGACAGGGATCGCAGATACGCAGTATTTT.

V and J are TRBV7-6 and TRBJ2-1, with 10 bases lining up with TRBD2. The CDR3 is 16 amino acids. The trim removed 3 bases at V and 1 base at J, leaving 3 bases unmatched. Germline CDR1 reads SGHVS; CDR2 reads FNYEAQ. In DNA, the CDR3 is TGTGCCAGCAGCTTGCAAGCGGGAGGGTCCTACAATGAGCAGTTCTTC. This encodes CASSLQAGGSYNEQFF.

The CDR3 region is CASSQDSGRALGTQYF. The CDR3 DNA reads as TGTGCCAGCAGCCAAGATAGCGGGAGGGCCCTCGGGACCCAGTACTTC. This chain connects TRBV4-2 to TRBJ2-5, with TRBD2 matching over 11 bases. The germline gives CDR1 LGHNA, CDR2 YNFKEQ. This CDR3 is 16 amino acids long. V trimming: 0 bases; J trimming: 7 bases; junction bases outside the gene matches: 7.